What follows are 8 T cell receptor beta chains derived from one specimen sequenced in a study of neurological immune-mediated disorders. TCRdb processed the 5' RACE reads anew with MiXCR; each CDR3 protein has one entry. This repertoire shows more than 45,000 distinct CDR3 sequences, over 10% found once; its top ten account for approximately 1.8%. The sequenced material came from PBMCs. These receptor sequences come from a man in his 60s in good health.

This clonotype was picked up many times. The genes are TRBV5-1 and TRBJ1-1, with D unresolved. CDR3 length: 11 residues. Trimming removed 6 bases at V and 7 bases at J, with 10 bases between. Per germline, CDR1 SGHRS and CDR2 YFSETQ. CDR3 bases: TGCGCCAGCACCCTGGAGGGTGAAGCTTTCTTT. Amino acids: CASTLEGEAFF. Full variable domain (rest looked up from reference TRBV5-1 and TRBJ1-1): KAGVTQTPRYLIKTRGQQVTLSCSPISGHRSVSWYQQTPGQGLQFLFEYFSETQRNKGNFPGRFSGRQFSNSRSEMNVSTLELGDSALYLCASTLEGEAFFGQGTRLTVV.

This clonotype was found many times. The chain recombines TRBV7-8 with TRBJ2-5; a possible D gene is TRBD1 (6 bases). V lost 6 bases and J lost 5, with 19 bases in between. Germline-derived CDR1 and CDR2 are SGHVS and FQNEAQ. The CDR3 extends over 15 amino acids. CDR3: CASSYGWGPGETQYF. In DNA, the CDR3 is TGTGCCAGCAGTTATGGATGGGGGCCAGGGGAGACCCAGTACTTC.

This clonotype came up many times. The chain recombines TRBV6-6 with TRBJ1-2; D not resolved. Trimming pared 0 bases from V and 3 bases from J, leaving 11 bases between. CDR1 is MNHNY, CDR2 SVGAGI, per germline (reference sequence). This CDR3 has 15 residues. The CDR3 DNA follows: TGTGCCAGCAGTTACTCGAGGAGTCCGGACTATGGCTACACCTTC. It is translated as CASSYSRSPDYGYTF.

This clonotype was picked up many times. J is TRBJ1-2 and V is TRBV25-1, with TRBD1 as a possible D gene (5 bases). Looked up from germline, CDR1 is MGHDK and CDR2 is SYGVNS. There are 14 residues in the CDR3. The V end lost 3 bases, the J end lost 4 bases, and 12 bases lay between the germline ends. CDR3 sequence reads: CASSDVGAAYGYTF. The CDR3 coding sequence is TGTGCCAGCAGTGATGTAGGGGCGGCCTATGGCTACACCTTC.

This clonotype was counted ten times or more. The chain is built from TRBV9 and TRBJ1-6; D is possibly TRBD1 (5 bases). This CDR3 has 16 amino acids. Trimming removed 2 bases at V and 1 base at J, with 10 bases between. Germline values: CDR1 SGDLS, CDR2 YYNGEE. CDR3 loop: CASSVGRGSYNSPLHF. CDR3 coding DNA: TGTGCCAGCAGCGTGGGGCGCGGGTCCTATAATTCACCCCTCCACTTT. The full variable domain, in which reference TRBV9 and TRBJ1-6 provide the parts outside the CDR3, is DSGVTQTPKHLITATGQRVTLRCSPRSGDLSVYWYQQSLDQGLQFLIQYYNGEERAKGNILERFSAQQFPDLHSELNLSSLELGDSALYFCASSVGRGSYNSPLHFGNGTRLTVT.

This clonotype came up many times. The CDR3 region is CAISAQSPGELFF. CDR3 nucleotides: TGTGCCATCAGTGCTCAGTCCCCCGGGGAGCTGTTTTTT. The rearrangement joins TRBV10-3 to TRBJ2-2; D is undetermined. Germline CDR1 is ENHRY and CDR2 is SYGVKD. This CDR3 has 13 amino acids. V lost 4 bases to trimming and J lost 6 bases, with 9 bases between them.

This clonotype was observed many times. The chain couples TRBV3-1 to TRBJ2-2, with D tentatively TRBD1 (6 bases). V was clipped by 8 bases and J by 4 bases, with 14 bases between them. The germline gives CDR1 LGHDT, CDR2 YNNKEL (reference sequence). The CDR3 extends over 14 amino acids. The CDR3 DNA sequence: TGTGCCAGCGTCGCCACAGGGTTCACCGGGGAGCTGTTTTTT. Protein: CASVATGFTGELFF.

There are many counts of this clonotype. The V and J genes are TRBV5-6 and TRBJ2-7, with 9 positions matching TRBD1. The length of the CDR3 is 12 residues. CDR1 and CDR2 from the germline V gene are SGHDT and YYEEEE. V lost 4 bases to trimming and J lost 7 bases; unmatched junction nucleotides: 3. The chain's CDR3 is CASSSGTGEQYF. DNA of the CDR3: TGTGCCAGCAGCAGTGGGACAGGGGAGCAGTACTTC.